This T cell receptor beta chain was sequenced for a study of cytomegalovirus exposure and HLA in healthy donors. Study-level information: An early release of data contained around 80 million unique TCRs, which came from HLA-typed donors.

This clone was counted a single time. As yet, its antigen is unknown. The PCR ran on 60 Vbeta and 13 Jbeta primers. Assay used: immunoSEQ multiplex PCR; TCRdb lists only in-frame clones, some missing. Among about 120,000 clones listed, about 70% were seen once. Study results and limitations: Despite most TCR sequences being rare, some public TCRs occurred in many donors. Later work found most CMV-associated TCR beta chains apparently HLA-restricted.

Germline V CDR1 and CDR2: SGHDT, YYEEEE. Trimming pared 1 base from V and 6 bases from J, leaving 17 bases between. This CDR3 is built from 15 residues. The TCR originated in a woman between 40 and 50 years old in good health and CMV-seropositive. Sequencing input: PBMCs. The V and J genes are TRBV5-6 and TRBJ2-7; TRBD2 might be the D (6 bases). CDR3 in amino acids: CASSLSLIRAGEQYF. Here the CDR3 DNA reads TGTGCCAGCAGCTTGAGCCTAATAAGAGCGGGCGAGCAGTACTTC.